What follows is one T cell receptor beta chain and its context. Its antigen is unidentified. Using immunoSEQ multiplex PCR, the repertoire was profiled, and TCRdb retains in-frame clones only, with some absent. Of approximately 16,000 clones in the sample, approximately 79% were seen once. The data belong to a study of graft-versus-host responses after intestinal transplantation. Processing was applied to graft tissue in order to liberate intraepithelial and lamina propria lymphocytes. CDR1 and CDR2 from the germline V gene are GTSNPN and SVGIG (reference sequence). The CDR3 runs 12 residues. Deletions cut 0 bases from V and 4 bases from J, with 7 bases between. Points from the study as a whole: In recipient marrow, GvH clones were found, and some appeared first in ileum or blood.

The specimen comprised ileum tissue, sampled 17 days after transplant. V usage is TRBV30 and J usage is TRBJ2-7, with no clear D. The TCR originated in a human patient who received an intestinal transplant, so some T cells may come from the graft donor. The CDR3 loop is CAWSVGRYEQYF. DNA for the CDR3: TGTGCCTGGAGTGTGGGTCGGTACGAGCAGTACTTC.